Below are 13 T cell receptor beta chains sequenced from a single sample in a study of tumor-infiltrating lymphocytes in primary liver carcinoma. The authors made TCR beta cDNA from about 500 ng total RNA with a constant-region primer. Researchers made the TCR beta libraries by running three nested multiplex PCR rounds with slightly modified ARM-PCR. Each of the first two PCR rounds ran approximately 9 cycles with TRBV1-TRBV30 forward and C-beta reverse primers. TCRdb redid the calling of the multiplex PCR reads with MiXCR, one entry per CDR3 protein. The sample lists some 25,000 distinct CDR3 sequences, around three quarters seen once, with 40% to 55% in the top ten. Each 20-30 mg portion of unsorted bulk tissue served as the source for co-extraction of RNA and DNA. The sample consisted of liver tumor tissue from sampling region 3. Indicated subset: tumor region T3, left-lateral pole. The origin of the receptors is a man aged 40-50 years with primary liver carcinoma and hepatitis B virus infection.

This clonotype was recorded only once. This may be a read error: a much more frequent sequence differs by one nucleotide. The chain has TRBV6-5 and TRBJ2-7; D is perhaps TRBD1 or TRBD2 (5 bases each). V was clipped by 8 bases and J by 8 bases, with 22 bases between them. Germline CDR1 and CDR2: MNHEY and SVGAGI. The CDR3 contains 14 residues. CDR3 sequence: CASSPNPLGTKQYF. Here the CDR3 DNA reads TGTGCCAGCTCGCCCAACCCCCTGGGGACCAAGCAGTACTTC.

This clonotype was found many times. It may be a read error: a sequence one base away is much more abundant. The V and J genes are TRBV12-3 or TRBV12-4 and TRBJ1-2; D gene unclear. This CDR3 spans 12 amino acids. The CDR3 DNA sequence: TGTGCCAGCAGGCTACCCCCCCGTGGCCACACCTTC. This encodes CASRLPPRGHTF.

A remark on this clonotype: Relative to the germline gene, one junction end is altered; a read error may explain this. The V gene is TRBV5-6, the J gene TRBJ2-2, with 7 bases matching TRBD2. Germline loops: CDR1 SGHDT, CDR2 YYEEEE. CDR3 length equals 16 residues. The CDR3 coding sequence is TGTGCCAACAGCCTCGGGCGGGAGAGAGTGGCCGGGGAGCTGTTTTTT. Amino acid sequence: CANSLGRERVAGELFF.

Points on this clonotype: This CDR3 fails to terminate in the conserved phenylalanine or tryptophan, so it likely reflects a read error. The chain combines TRBV6-5 with TRBJ2-3, with 9 bases lining up with TRBD2. The CDR3 covers 15 residues. With 9 bases clipped from V and 2 bases from J, the junction kept 9 bases outside the gene matches. Germline V gene data show CDR1 as MNHEY and CDR2 as SVGAGI. The CDR3 sequence is CARGLAGAPTDTQYS. The CDR3 nucleotides read TGTGCCAGGGGATTAGCGGGAGCCCCCACAGATACGCAGTATTCT.

Regarding this clonotype: Being one base from a much bigger clone, this may be a read error. The chain is built from TRBV19 and TRBJ2-6, with D unresolved. V was pared by 6 bases and J by 3 bases, with 6 bases between. The CDR3 totals 13 residues. Germline V gene data show CDR1 as LNHDA and CDR2 as SQIVND (reference sequence). CDR3 sequence reads: CASRQFGANVLTF. CDR3 nucleotides: TGTGCCAGTAGGCAATTTGGGGCCAACGTCCTGACTTTC.

Note on this clonotype: The junction does not match germline at one end; this may be a read error. This chain connects TRBV28 to TRBJ2-1; D unresolved. Germline assignment: CDR1 MDHEN and CDR2 SYDVKM. The CDR3 is 16 residues long. CDR3 coding DNA: TGTGCCAGTAGTTTGATATGGTACTTCTCCTCCAATGAGCAGTTCTTC. It yields the protein CASSLIWYFSSNEQFF.

There are many counts of this clonotype. The chain recombines TRBV11-2 with TRBJ1-2, with D perhaps TRBD1 (5 bases). Germline V gives CDR1 SGHAT, CDR2 FQNNGV. This CDR3 has 16 amino acids. The V end lost 5 bases, the J end lost 3 bases, and 19 bases lay between the germline ends. The CDR3 nucleotides are TGTGCCAGCAGCCCGCGGGGCGGCGATTGGGACTATGGCTACACCTTC. It translates to CASSPRGGDWDYGYTF. The variable domain in full, completed from reference TRBV11-2 and TRBJ1-2, reads EAGVAQSPRYKIIEKRQSVAFWCNPISGHATLYWYQQILGQGPKLLIQFQNNGVVDDSQLPKDRFSAERLKGVDSTLKIQPAKLEDSAVYLCASSPRGGDWDYGYTFGSGTRLTVV.

With respect to this clonotype: This is likely a read error, given that the CDR3 carries no conserved phenylalanine or tryptophan at its end. The chain recombines TRBV29-1 with TRBJ2-1; D is perhaps TRBD1 or TRBD2 (5 bases each). V was cut by 4 bases and J by 6 bases, with 13 bases left in between. The CDR3 spans 13 residues. Per germline, CDR1 SQVTM and CDR2 ANQGSEA. CDR3 residues: CSVVGAGSNEQFL. Written as DNA, the CDR3 is TGCAGCGTTGTCGGGGCAGGGAGCAATGAGCAGTTCTTA.

This clonotype was seen repeatedly, ten times or more. One end of the junction does not line up with germline, which may come from a read error. The chain joins TRBV9 to TRBJ1-2; D not certain. Germline assignment: CDR1 SGDLS and CDR2 YYNGEE. The CDR3 is made up of 12 amino acids. The DNA for the CDR3 is TGTGCCAGCAGCCCCAGTAGAGGAGGCTGCACCTTC. This gives the protein CASSPSRGGCTF.

The J gene is TRBJ2-1, the V gene TRBV11-3, with 12 bases aligning to TRBD2. Trimming took 3 bases from V and 10 from J; bases not matched to a gene: 16. Germline assignment: CDR1 SGHNT and CDR2 YENEEA. The CDR3 spans 18 residues. In nucleotides, the CDR3 is TGTGCCAGCAGCTTGCACCCCTCCGGGACTAGCGGGTTCAAGGAGCAGTTCTTC. Its translation is CASSLHPSGTSGFKEQFF.

Of note for this clonotype: A much bigger clone sits one base away, suggesting this may be a read error. The V gene is TRBV5-1, the J gene TRBJ2-3; possible D gene TRBD1, 5 bases. Germline V CDR1 and CDR2: SGHRS, YFSETQ. The CDR3 has 13 amino acids. The CDR3 DNA reads TGCGCCAGCAGCTTGCCCCTCACAGGTACGCAGTATTTT. Translating gives CASSLPLTGTQYF.

On this clonotype itself: Germline and junction disagree at one end, which may indicate a read error. The chain joins TRBV19 to TRBJ2-2, with 9 nucleotides matching TRBD2. In germline, CDR1 is LNHDA, CDR2 SQIVND (reference sequence). This CDR3 is 17 amino acids long. The CDR3 DNA sequence: TGTGCCAGTAGTCTCCGGATTAGCGGGAGTGCAACCCGGGAACTGTTTTTT. This codes for CASSLRISGSATRELFF. The full variable domain, its missing parts supplied by reference TRBV19 and TRBJ2-2, is DGGITQSPKYLFRKEGQNVTLSCEQNLNHDAMYWYRQDPGQGLRLIYYSQIVNDFQKGDIAEGYSVSREKKESFPLTVTSAQKNPTAFYLCASSLRISGSATRELFFGEGSRLTVL.

Remarks on this clonotype: At one end the junction does not follow the germline gene, possibly because of a read error. The gene calls are TRBV5-8 and TRBJ2-3; 9 bases match TRBD2. The CDR3 sequence is 16 residues long. The germline V gene has CDR1 SGHTS and CDR2 YDEGEE. CDR3 coding DNA: TGTGCCAGCAGCTTCGATAGCGGGAGTGTCTCAGATATGCAGTATTTT. Translation: CASSFDSGSVSDMQYF.